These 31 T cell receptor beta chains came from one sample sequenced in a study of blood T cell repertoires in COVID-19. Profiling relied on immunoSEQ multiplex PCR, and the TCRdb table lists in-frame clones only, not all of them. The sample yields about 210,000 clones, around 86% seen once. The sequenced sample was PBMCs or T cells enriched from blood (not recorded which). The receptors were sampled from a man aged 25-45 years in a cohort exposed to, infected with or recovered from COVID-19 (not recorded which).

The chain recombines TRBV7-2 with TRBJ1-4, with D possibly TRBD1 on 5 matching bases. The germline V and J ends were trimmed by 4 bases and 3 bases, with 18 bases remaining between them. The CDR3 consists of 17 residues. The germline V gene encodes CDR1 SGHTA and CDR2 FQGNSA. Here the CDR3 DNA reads TGTGCCAGCAGCTCAATGGGGCCCGCCGCGGCTAATGAAAAACTGTTTTTT. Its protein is CASSSMGPAAANEKLFF. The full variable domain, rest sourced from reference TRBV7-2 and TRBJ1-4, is GAGVSQSPSNKVTEKGKDVELRCDPISGHTALYWYRQSLGQGLEFLIYFQGNSAPDKSGLPSDRFSAERTGGSVSTLTIQRTQQEDSAVYLCASSSMGPAAANEKLFFGSGTQLSVL.

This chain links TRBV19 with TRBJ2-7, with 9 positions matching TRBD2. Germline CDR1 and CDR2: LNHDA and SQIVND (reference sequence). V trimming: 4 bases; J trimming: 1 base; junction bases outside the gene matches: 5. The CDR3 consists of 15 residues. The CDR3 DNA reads TGTGCCAGTAGTAAGGTAGCGGGAGAGTCCTACGAGCAGTACTTC. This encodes CASSKVAGESYEQYF. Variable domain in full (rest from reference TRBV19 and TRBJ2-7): DGGITQSPKYLFRKEGQNVTLSCEQNLNHDAMYWYRQDPGQGLRLIYYSQIVNDFQKGDIAEGYSVSREKKESFPLTVTSAQKNPTAFYLCASSKVAGESYEQYFGPGTRLTVT.

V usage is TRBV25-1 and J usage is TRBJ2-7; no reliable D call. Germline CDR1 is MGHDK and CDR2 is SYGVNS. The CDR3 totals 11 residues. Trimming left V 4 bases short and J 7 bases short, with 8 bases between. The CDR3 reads CASSGVIEQYF. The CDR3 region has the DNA TGTGCCAGCAGTGGTGTTATAGAGCAGTACTTC.

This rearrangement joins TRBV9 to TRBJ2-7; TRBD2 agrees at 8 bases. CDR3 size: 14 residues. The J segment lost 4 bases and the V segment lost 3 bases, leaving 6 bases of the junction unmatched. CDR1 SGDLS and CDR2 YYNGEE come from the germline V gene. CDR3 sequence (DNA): TGTGCCAGCAGCGCCGCGACTAGCGTTTACGAGCAGTACTTC. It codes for CASSAATSVYEQYF.

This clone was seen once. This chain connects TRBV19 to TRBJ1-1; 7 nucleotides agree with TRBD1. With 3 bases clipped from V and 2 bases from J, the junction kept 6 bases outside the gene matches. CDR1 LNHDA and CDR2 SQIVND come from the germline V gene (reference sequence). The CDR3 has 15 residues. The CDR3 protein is CASSINAGGNTEAFF. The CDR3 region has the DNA TGTGCCAGTAGTATTAACGCAGGGGGTAACACTGAAGCTTTCTTT.

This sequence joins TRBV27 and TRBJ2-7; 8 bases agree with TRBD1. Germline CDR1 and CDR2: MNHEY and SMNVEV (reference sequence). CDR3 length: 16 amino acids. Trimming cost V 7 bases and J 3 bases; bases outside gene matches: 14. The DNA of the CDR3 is TGTGCCAGCACTAGGACAGGGAATAGTCCCTACTACGAGCAGTACTTC. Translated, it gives CASTRTGNSPYYEQYF.

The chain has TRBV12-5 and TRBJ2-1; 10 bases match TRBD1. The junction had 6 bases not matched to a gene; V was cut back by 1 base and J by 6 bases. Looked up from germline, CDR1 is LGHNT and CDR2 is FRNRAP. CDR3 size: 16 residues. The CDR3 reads CASGLATGTGANEQFF. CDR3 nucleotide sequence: TGTGCTAGTGGTTTGGCCACCGGGACAGGGGCCAATGAGCAGTTCTTC. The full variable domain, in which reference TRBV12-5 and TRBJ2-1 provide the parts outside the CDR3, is DARVTQTPRHKVTEMGQEVTMRCQPILGHNTVFWYRQTMMQGLELLAYFRNRAPLDDSGMPKDRFSAEMPDATLATLKIQPSEPRDSAVYFCASGLATGTGANEQFFGPGTRLTVL.

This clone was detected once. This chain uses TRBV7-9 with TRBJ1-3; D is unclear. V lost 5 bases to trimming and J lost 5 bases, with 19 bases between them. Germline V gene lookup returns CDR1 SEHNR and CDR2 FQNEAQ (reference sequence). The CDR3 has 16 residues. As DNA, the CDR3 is TGTGCCAGCAGCCGACCCCGGGCCGGGAGTAGAAACACCATATATTTT. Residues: CASSRPRAGSRNTIYF.

This CDR3 reads CASSSSQTANTEAFF. DNA for the CDR3: TGTGCCAGCAGCTCTAGTCAGACTGCAAACACTGAAGCTTTCTTT. The chain employs TRBV2 and TRBJ1-1; D is ambiguous. V was clipped by 6 bases and J by 2 bases, with 16 bases between them. Germline V lookup: CDR1 SNHLY, CDR2 FYNNEI. This CDR3 contains 15 residues.

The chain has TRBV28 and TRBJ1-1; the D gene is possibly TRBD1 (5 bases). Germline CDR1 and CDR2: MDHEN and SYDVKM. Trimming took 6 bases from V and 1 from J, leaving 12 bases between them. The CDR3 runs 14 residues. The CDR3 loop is CASSPGVQNTEAFF. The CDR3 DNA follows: TGTGCCAGCAGCCCGGGGGTACAGAACACTGAAGCTTTCTTT.

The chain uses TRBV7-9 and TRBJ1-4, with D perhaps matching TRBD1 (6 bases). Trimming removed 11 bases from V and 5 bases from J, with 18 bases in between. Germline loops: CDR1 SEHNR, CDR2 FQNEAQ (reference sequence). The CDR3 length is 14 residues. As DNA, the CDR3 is TGTGCCCAGGGGCTCAGGGTAGGGAATGAAAAACTGTTTTTT. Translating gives CAQGLRVGNEKLFF.

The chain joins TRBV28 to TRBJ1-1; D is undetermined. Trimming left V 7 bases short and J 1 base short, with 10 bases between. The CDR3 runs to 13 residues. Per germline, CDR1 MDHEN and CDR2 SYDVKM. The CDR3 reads CASTLEANTEAFF. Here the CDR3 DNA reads TGTGCCAGCACCCTGGAGGCGAACACTGAAGCTTTCTTT.

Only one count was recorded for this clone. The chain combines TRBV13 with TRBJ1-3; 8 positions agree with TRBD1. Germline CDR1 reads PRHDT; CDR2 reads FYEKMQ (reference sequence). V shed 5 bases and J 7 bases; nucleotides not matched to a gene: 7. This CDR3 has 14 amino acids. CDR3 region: CASSPLTGENTIYF. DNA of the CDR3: TGTGCCAGCAGCCCCCTGACAGGGGAGAACACCATATATTTT.

The CDR3 here is CASSPRWGGNTEAFF. In nucleotides, the CDR3 is TGTGCCAGCAGTCCCCGTTGGGGAGGGAACACTGAAGCTTTCTTT. The chain combines TRBV28 with TRBJ1-1; no firm D call. CDR1 and CDR2 (germline): MDHEN, SYDVKM. Trimming removed 5 bases from V and 1 base from J, with 14 bases in between. This CDR3 has 15 amino acids.

The CDR3 coding sequence is TGTGCCAGCAGCCAAGGTTCCAGATCCTACGAGCAGTACTTC. Translation gives CASSQGSRSYEQYF. J is TRBJ2-7 and V is TRBV3-1 (or the pseudogene TRBV3-2); D unclear. CDR1 is LGHDT, CDR2 YNNKEL, per germline (reference sequence). The CDR3 has 14 amino acids. Trimming cost V 1 base and J 1 base, with 8 bases left between them.

CDR3 DNA: TGTGCCAGCAGCGTAGGGGACGGGGGTGAGCAGTACTTC. This sequence encodes CASSVGDGGEQYF. The chain links TRBV9 to TRBJ2-7; D possibly corresponds to TRBD2 (6 bases). The CDR3 spans 13 residues. The V and J ends lost 0 bases and 7 bases respectively, with 11 bases between them. The germline V gene encodes CDR1 SGDLS and CDR2 YYNGEE.

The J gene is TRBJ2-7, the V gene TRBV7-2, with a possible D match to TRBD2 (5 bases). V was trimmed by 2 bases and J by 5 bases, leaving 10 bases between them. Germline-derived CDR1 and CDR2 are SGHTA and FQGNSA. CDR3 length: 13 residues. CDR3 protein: CASSLRKRDEQYF. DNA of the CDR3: TGTGCCAGCAGCTTAAGGAAGAGGGACGAGCAGTACTTC.

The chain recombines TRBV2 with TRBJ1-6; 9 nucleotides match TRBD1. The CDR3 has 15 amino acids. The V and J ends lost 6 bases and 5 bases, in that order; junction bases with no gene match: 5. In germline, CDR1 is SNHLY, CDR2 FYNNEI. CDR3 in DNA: TGTGCCAGCAGGGCCCGGACAGGGGATAATTCACCCCTCCACTTT. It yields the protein CASRARTGDNSPLHF.

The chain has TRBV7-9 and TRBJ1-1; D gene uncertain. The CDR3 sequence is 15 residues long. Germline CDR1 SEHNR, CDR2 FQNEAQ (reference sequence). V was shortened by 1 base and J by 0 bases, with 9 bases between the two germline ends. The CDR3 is CASSLGAVMNTEAFF. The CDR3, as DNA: TGTGCCAGCAGCTTAGGGGCAGTTATGAACACTGAAGCTTTCTTT.

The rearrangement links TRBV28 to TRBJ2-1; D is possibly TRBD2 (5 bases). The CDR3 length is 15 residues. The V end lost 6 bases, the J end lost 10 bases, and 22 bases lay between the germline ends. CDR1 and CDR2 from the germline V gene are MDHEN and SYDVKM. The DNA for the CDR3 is TGTGCCAGCAGCCCATGGGAGTTTTCGGCCAGCGAGCAGTTCTTC. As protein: CASSPWEFSASEQFF.

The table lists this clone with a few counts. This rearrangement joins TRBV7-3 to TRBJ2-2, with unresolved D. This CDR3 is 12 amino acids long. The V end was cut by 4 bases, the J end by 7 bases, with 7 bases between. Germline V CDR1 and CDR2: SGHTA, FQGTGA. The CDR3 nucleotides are TGTGCCAGCAGCTCCCGAGACGGGGAGCTGTTTTTT. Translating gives CASSSRDGELFF. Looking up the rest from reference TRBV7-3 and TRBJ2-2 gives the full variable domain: GAGVSQTPSNKVTEKGKYVELRCDPISGHTALYWYRQSLGQGPEFLIYFQGTGAADDSGLPNDRFFAVRPEGSVSTLKIQRTERGDSAVYLCASSSRDGELFFGEGSRLTVL.

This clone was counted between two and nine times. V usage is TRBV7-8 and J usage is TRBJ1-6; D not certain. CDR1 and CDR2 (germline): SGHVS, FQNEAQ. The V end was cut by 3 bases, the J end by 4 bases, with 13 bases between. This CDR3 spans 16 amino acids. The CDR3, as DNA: TGTGCCAGCAGCTTCGCCAACCACGGGTATAATTCACCCCTCCACTTT. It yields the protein CASSFANHGYNSPLHF.

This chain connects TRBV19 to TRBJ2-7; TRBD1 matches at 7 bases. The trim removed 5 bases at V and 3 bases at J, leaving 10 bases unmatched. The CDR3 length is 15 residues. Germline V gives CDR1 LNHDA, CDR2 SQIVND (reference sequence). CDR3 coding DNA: TGTGCCAGTAGTTCGGCAGGGGGTAAAGACTACGAGCAGTACTTC. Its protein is CASSSAGGKDYEQYF.

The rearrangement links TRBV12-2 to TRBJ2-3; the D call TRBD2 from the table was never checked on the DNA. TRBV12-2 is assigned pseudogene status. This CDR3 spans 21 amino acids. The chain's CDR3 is CASRSLRRVLCPLSSTDTQYF. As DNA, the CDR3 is TGTGCAAGTCGCTCCCTACGCCGGGTTCTCTGCCCCCTATCTAGCACAGATACGCAGTATTTT.

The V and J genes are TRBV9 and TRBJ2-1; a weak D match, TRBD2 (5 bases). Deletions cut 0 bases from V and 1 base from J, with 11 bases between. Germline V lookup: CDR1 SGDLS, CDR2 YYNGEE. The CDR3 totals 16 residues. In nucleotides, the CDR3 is TGTGCCAGCAGCGTAGCCGACGGAGGATCCTACAATGAGCAGTTCTTC. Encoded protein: CASSVADGGSYNEQFF.

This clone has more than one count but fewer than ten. The CDR3 region has the DNA TGTGCCAGCAGCTCACCCACCGGGACAGGGGGCGATCAGTACTTC. Its protein is CASSSPTGTGGDQYF. This chain links TRBV11-2 with TRBJ2-7; 12 nucleotides agree with TRBD1. The CDR3 extends over 15 amino acids. V was pared by 4 bases and J by 10 bases, with 11 bases of the junction left unmatched. The germline V gene encodes CDR1 SGHAT and CDR2 FQNNGV.

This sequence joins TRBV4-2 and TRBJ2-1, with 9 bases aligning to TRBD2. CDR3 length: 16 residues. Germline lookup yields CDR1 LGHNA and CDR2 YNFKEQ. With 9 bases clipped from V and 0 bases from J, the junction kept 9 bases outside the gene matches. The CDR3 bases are TGTGCCAGTGCGGGGGGGGCCGGCACCTCCTACAATGAGCAGTTCTTC. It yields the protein CASAGGAGTSYNEQFF.

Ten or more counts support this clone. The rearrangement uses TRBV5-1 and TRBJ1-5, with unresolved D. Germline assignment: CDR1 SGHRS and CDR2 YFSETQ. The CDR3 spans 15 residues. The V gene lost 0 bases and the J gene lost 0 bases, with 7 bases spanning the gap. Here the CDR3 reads CASSLDSNSNQPQHF. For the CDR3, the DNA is TGCGCCAGCAGCTTGGACAGCAATAGCAATCAGCCCCAGCATTTT.

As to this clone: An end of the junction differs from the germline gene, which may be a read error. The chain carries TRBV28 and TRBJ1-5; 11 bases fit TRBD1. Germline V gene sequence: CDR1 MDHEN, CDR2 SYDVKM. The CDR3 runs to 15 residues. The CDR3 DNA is TGTGCCAACAGTTTCGGACAGGGGGCTAATCAGCCCCAGCATTTT. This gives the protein CANSFGQGANQPQHF.

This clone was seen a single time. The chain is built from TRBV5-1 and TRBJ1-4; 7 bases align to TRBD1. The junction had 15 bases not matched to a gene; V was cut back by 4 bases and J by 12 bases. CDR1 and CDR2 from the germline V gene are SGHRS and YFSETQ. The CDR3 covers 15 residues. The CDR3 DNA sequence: TGCGCCAGCAGCGGAGGGACAGCCTCGGTGAGTCAACTGTTTTTT. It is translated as CASSGGTASVSQLFF.

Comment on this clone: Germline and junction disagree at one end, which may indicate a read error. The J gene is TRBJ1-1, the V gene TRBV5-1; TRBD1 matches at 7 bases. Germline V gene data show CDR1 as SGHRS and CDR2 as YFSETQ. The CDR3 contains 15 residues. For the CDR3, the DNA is TGCGCCAGCAGGTTGGGAGGGGGCTCGGACACTGAAGCTTTCTTT. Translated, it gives CASRLGGGSDTEAFF.